This TCR beta chain was identified in a study of blood T cell repertoires in COVID-19. V was pared by 1 base and J by 4 bases, with 8 bases between. The CDR3 consists of 14 residues. The V gene's germline CDR1 is SGHDT and CDR2 YYEEEE. Methods used by the authors: By means of reference gene primer amplification, nucleated cell counts were estimated. Sequencing was performed with immunoSEQ multiplex PCR; in TCRdb, only in-frame clones are kept and a portion is missing. The V and J calls and clone size come from that table; D and trimming were worked out from the DNA. The sample records some 390,000 clones, over 75% being singletons. Participants, about 18 to 90 years old, spanned fewer than 25 US areas. Recovery meant two consecutive negative NP/OP PCR tests, professional clearance, or resolved symptoms.

This chain uses TRBV5-6 with TRBJ2-2; D may be TRBD1 (5 bases). This clonotype was obtained from a young man who had recovered from COVID-19. The sequencing sample was made of PBMCs or T cells enriched from blood (not recorded which). CDR3 protein: CASSLTGATGELFF. The CDR3, as DNA: TGTGCCAGCAGCTTGACAGGAGCCACCGGGGAGCTGTTTTTT.